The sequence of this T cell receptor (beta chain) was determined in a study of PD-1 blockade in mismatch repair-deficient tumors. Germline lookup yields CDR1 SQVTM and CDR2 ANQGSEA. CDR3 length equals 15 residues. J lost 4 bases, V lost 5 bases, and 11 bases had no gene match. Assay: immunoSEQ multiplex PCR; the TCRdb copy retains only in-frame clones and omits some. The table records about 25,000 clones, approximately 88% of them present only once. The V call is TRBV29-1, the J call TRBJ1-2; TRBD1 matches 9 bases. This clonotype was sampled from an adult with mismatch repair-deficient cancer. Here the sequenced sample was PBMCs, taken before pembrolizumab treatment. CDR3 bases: TGCAGCGTTCCTAAAACAGGGGGCGGGGGCTATGGCTACACCTTC. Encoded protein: CSVPKTGGGGYGYTF.